The 5 T cell receptor beta chains reported below all come from one sample, sequenced in a study of radiation and T cells in renal cell carcinoma. The treatment here: treatment-naive control, cytoreductive nephrectomy. Generated by immunoSEQ multiplex PCR, the TCRdb table keeps only in-frame clones and is missing some. The table has 24,000 or so clones, nearly 60% seen once. This specimen consisted of tumor tissue, obtained from a patient whose treatment was nephrectomy without radiotherapy. The receptors originated from a man aged 35 to 55 with renal cell carcinoma.

The chain couples TRBV10-1 to TRBJ2-5; D gene ambiguous. V dropped 2 bases and J dropped 2 bases, with 6 bases sitting between them. The CDR3 runs to 13 residues. In germline, CDR1 is WNHNN, CDR2 SYGVQD (reference sequence). The CDR3 DNA is TGCGCCAGCAGTGAGACGAGACAAGAGACCCAGTACTTC. This codes for CASSETRQETQYF.

Here the CDR3 reads CASSLQARDTEAFF. Written as DNA, the CDR3 is TGTGCCAGCAGCTTGCAGGCTAGGGACACTGAAGCTTTCTTT. The chain has TRBV5-5 and TRBJ1-1; D ambiguous. Germline V lookup: CDR1 SGHKS, CDR2 YYEKEE (reference sequence). Trimming took 1 base from V and 3 from J, leaving 10 bases between them. The CDR3 runs 14 residues.

The chain employs TRBV9 and TRBJ1-3; D not certain. The germline V gene encodes CDR1 SGDLS and CDR2 YYNGEE. The CDR3 is made up of 13 amino acids. V shed 0 bases and J shed 2 bases, with 3 bases lying between them. The CDR3 spells CASSVVPGNTIYF. In DNA, the CDR3 is TGTGCCAGCAGCGTAGTCCCTGGAAACACCATATATTTT. Looking up the rest from reference TRBV9 and TRBJ1-3 gives the full variable domain: DSGVTQTPKHLITATGQRVTLRCSPRSGDLSVYWYQQSLDQGLQFLIQYYNGEERAKGNILERFSAQQFPDLHSELNLSSLELGDSALYFCASSVVPGNTIYFGEGSWLTVV.

By sample share, this clone is medium-sized. This rearrangement joins TRBV7-9 to TRBJ2-5; perhaps TRBD1 as D (5 bases). This CDR3 contains 15 residues. Germline CDR1 SEHNR, CDR2 FQNEAQ (reference sequence). Trimming stripped 2 bases from V and 0 bases from J, with 10 bases between. The CDR3, as DNA: TGTGCCAGCAGCTTAAGGATGACAGACCAAGAGACCCAGTACTTC. Protein: CASSLRMTDQETQYF.

This clone was observed a handful of times. The chain is built from TRBV7-3 and TRBJ2-1; D is perhaps TRBD1 (6 bases). This CDR3 is built from 13 residues. V lost 5 bases and J lost 7, with 12 bases in between. Germline CDR1 SGHTA, CDR2 FQGTGA. This CDR3 reads CASSVEGVNEQFF. In DNA form, the CDR3 reads TGTGCCAGCAGCGTAGAGGGGGTGAATGAGCAGTTCTTC. Full variable domain (missing parts from reference TRBV7-3 and TRBJ2-1): GAGVSQTPSNKVTEKGKYVELRCDPISGHTALYWYRQSLGQGPEFLIYFQGTGAADDSGLPNDRFFAVRPEGSVSTLKIQRTERGDSAVYLCASSVEGVNEQFFGPGTRLTVL.